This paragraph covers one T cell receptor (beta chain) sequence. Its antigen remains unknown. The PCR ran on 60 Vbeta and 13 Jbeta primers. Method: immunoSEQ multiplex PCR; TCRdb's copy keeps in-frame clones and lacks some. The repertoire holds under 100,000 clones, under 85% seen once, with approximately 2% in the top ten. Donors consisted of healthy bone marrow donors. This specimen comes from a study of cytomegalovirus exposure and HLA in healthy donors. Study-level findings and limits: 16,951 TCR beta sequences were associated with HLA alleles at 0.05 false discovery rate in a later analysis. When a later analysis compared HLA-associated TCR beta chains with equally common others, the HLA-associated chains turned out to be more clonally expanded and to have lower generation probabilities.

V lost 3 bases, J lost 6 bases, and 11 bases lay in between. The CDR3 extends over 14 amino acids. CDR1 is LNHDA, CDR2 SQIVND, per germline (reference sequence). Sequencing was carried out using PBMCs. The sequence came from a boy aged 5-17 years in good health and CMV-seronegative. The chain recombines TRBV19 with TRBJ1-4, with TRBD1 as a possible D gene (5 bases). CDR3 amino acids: CASSIQGRYEKLFF. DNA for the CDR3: TGTGCCAGTAGTATCCAGGGCAGATATGAAAAACTGTTTTTT.